The rows below give T cell receptor beta chains drawn from one sample of a study of technical replicates of blood from four donors. Using immunoSEQ multiplex PCR, the repertoire was profiled, and TCRdb retains in-frame clones only, with some absent. This repertoire shows 67,000 or so clones, more than 90% found once; its top ten account for roughly 0.36%. Sequencing was done on a sample of T cells isolated from PBMCs. These receptors were taken from a human donor in good health. CDR3s include the opening cysteine and the closing phenylalanine or tryptophan. Fields, in order: D gene, clone size, V gene, J gene, CDR3 DNA, CDR3 protein. D genes are given only for firm matches. Size is stated for part of the rows, as once, few or many counts, or as a class when the clone is expanded.

TRBD1,NA,TRBV7-2,TRBJ2-2,TGTGCCAGCAGGGGGACAGGGTCCACCGGGGAGCTGTTTTTT,CASRGTGSTGELFF
NA,NA,TRBV25-1,TRBJ2-1,TGTGCCAGCAGTCTAGAGAACAATGAGCAGTTCTTC,CASSLENNEQFF
TRBD1,NA,TRBV19,TRBJ2-3,TGTGCCAGTAGTGACAGGGGCGGCACAGATACGCAGTATTTT,CASSDRGGTDTQYF
TRBD1,NA,TRBV7-9,TRBJ2-2,TGTGCCAGCAGCCCAACAGGGGCCGGGGAGCTGTTTTTT,CASSPTGAGELFF
TRBD1,NA,TRBV9,TRBJ1-4,TGTGCCAGCAGCCCCCGACAGGGAACTAATGAAAAACTGTTTTTT,CASSPRQGTNEKLFF
NA,NA,TRBV11-3,TRBJ1-1,TGTGCCAGCAGCTTAGTTATGAACACTGAAGCTTTCTTT,CASSLVMNTEAFF
TRBD2,NA,TRBV30,TRBJ2-7,TGTGCCTGGAGTGTAAGCGGGATGGGGGAGCAGTACTTC,CAWSVSGMGEQYF
NA,NA,TRBV6-1,TRBJ1-3,TGTGCCAGCAGTGAATCAGGTGGCTCTGGAAACACCATATATTTT,CASSESGGSGNTIYF
TRBD1,NA,TRBV11-2,TRBJ1-2,TGTGCCAGCAGCTTAGTTGGGGGACAGGAGGAGGGCTACACCTTC,CASSLVGGQEEGYTF
TRBD1,NA,TRBV5-1,TRBJ2-1,TGCGCCAGCAGCGTGGACAGGGGATTTGTTGATGAGCAGTTCTTC,CASSVDRGFVDEQFF
NA,NA,TRBV29-1,TRBJ1-2,TGCAGCGTTGCTCCCGGGACTAACTATGGCTACACCTTC,CSVAPGTNYGYTF
NA,NA,TRBV28,TRBJ2-7,TGTGCCAGCAGTTTGTCGGCAGGGCCTTACGAGCAGTACTTC,CASSLSAGPYEQYF
NA,NA,TRBV7-3,TRBJ2-1,TGTGCCAGCAGCTTGTGGCGGGACTCCTACAATGAGCAGTTCTTC,CASSLWRDSYNEQFF
NA,NA,TRBV27,TRBJ1-2,TGTGCCAGCAGTCTCTTAGGACAGAATGGCTACACCTTC,CASSLLGQNGYTF
NA,NA,TRBV5-4,TRBJ2-1,TGTGCCAGCAGCTCGGCGGGGGAGCAGTTCTTC,CASSSAGEQFF
NA,NA,TRBV11-2,TRBJ2-7,TGTGCCAGCACCCTGGACAGACAAACCTACGAGCAGTACTTC,CASTLDRQTYEQYF
NA,NA,TRBV28,TRBJ2-7,TGTGCCAGCAGTAGGTGGGACACGAGCTCCTACGAGCAGTACTTC,CASSRWDTSSYEQYF
NA,NA,TRBV6-1,TRBJ2-5,TGTGCCAGCAGTCCCACTCGGGGGAGTGGGGAGACCCAGTACTTC,CASSPTRGSGETQYF
NA,NA,TRBV5-6,TRBJ2-3,TGTGCCAGCAGCCCCACTCGCAGGTTCACAGATACGCAGTATTTT,CASSPTRRFTDTQYF
NA,once,TRBV7-8,TRBJ1-4,TGTGCCAGCAGCACAGGGAATGAAAAACTGTTTTTT,CASSTGNEKLFF
NA,NA,TRBV7-2,TRBJ1-2,TGTGCCAGCAGCTTAGCTACAGGGACGGGCCACGGCTACACCTTC,CASSLATGTGHGYTF
NA,NA,TRBV7-2,TRBJ2-7,TGTGCCAGCAGGGCACAGGGAGTTATCGAGCAGTACTTC,CASRAQGVIEQYF
NA,NA,TRBV12-5,TRBJ2-7,TGTGCTAGTGGTCCTCCTAGGGAGAGGAACTACGAGCAGTACTTC,CASGPPRERNYEQYF
NA,NA,TRBV16,TRBJ2-3,TGTGCCAGCAGCGAATACAGGGCTAGCACAGATACGCAGTATTTT,CASSEYRASTDTQYF
TRBD2,NA,TRBV29-1,TRBJ2-3,TGCAGCGTTGAAGATCTTTCCCCCGCGGGAGCCATAGATACGCAGTATTTT,CSVEDLSPAGAIDTQYF